Below, 31 T cell receptor beta chains from the same sample are listed, as sequenced in a study of OX40 agonist ivuxolimab in advanced cancers. Some clones are missing from TCRdb's copy, which holds only in-frame ones; the method was immunoSEQ multiplex PCR. This sample has just over 15,000 clones, with about 60% found just once. The sample was CD4+ or CD8+ T cells sorted from blood, taken in a trial of the OX40 agonist ivuxolimab. All receptors derive from an adult with an advanced solid tumor such as melanoma, head and neck, liver or kidney cancer.

The rearrangement links TRBV27 to TRBJ1-5; a possible D gene is TRBD1 (6 bases). CDR1 is MNHEY, CDR2 SMNVEV, per germline (reference sequence). The CDR3 has 14 residues. Deletions cut 3 bases from V and 6 bases from J, with 12 bases between. In DNA, the CDR3 is TGTGCCAGCAGTTTTACAGGGTTTGGTCAGCCCCAGCATTTT. Translation: CASSFTGFGQPQHF.

The chain employs TRBV30 and TRBJ1-6; D gene ambiguous. This CDR3 has 13 amino acids. Trimming left V 4 bases short and J 10 bases short, with 14 bases between. The germline V gene encodes CDR1 GTSNPN and CDR2 SVGIG (reference sequence). Here the CDR3 reads CAWKIGSYSPLHF. In DNA, the CDR3 is TGTGCCTGGAAGATTGGCAGTTACTCACCCCTCCACTTT.

The V call is TRBV2, the J call TRBJ1-2; TRBD1 matches at 7 bases. The trim removed 10 bases at V and 4 bases at J, leaving 6 bases unmatched. The CDR3 length is 12 residues. Germline loops: CDR1 SNHLY, CDR2 FYNNEI. CDR3 protein: CANRQGAYGYTF. For the CDR3, the DNA is TGTGCCAACCGACAGGGTGCCTATGGCTACACCTTC. The full variable domain, completed using reference TRBV2 and TRBJ1-2, is EPEVTQTPSHQVTQMGQEVILRCVPISNHLYFYWYRQILGQKVEFLVSFYNNEISEKSEIFDDQFSVERPDGSNFTLKIRSTKLEDSAMYFCANRQGAYGYTFGSGTRLTVV.

This clone was recorded once. CDR3 nucleotide sequence: TGTGCCAGCAGCCGTAGGCGGGGGGTCCACGAGCAGTACTTC. This encodes CASSRRRGVHEQYF. The J gene is TRBJ2-7, the V gene TRBV28; 8 positions agree with TRBD2. V gave up 6 bases and J gave up 5 bases; unmatched junction bases: 9. This CDR3 spans 14 amino acids. Germline V gene data show CDR1 as MDHEN and CDR2 as SYDVKM.

The genes are TRBV2 and TRBJ2-7, with D hard to call. Germline-derived CDR1 and CDR2 are SNHLY and FYNNEI. The CDR3 is 13 amino acids. V was clipped by 6 bases and J by 3 bases, with 12 bases between them. The CDR3 nucleotides are TGTGCCAGCAGCGGAGACGGAAACTACGAGCAGTACTTC. Its protein product is CASSGDGNYEQYF.

This clone has just a few counts. V is TRBV5-6 and J is TRBJ2-1, with 8 bases aligning to TRBD1. CDR1 is SGHDT and CDR2 is YYEEEE in the germline V gene. This CDR3 region has 14 residues. J gave up 3 bases and V 4 bases, and 3 bases lay outside the gene matches. The CDR3, as DNA: TGTGCCAGCAGCACCAGGGGGCGCTACAATGAGCAGTTCTTC. Its translation is CASSTRGRYNEQFF.

The chain links TRBV7-9 to TRBJ2-3; TRBD2 matches at 9 bases. Germline V lookup: CDR1 SEHNR, CDR2 FQNEAQ (reference sequence). J was trimmed by 4 bases and V by 5 bases; bases with no gene match: 7. The CDR3 runs 15 residues. CDR3 DNA: TGTGCCAGCAGCCCCCCTAGCGGGGCCGCAGATACGCAGTATTTT. Its protein is CASSPPSGAADTQYF.

V is TRBV12-5 and J is TRBJ2-1; 8 bases map to TRBD2. J was trimmed by 0 bases and V by 1 base; bases with no gene match: 5. CDR3 length: 17 amino acids. Germline V lookup: CDR1 LGHNT, CDR2 FRNRAP. The CDR3 DNA sequence: TGTGCTAGTGGTTTGGAGGTAGCGGGGAGCTCCTACAATGAGCAGTTCTTC. Amino acids: CASGLEVAGSSYNEQFF.

By sample fraction, this clone is medium-sized. The chain is built from TRBV30 and TRBJ1-6; D unclear. V was cut by 3 bases and J by 3 bases, with 9 bases left in between. The CDR3 is 14 amino acids. CDR1 and CDR2 from the germline V gene are GTSNPN and SVGIG (reference sequence). The CDR3 region is CAWRAFRYNSPLHF. The CDR3 DNA follows: TGTGCCTGGAGGGCGTTCCGCTATAATTCACCCCTCCACTTT.

This sequence joins TRBV29-1 and TRBJ2-4; 9 bases are shared with TRBD1. Per the germline V gene, CDR1 is SQVTM and CDR2 is ANQGSEA. This CDR3 is built from 12 residues. The ends lost 5 bases at V and 5 bases at J; junction bases unmatched: 1. The CDR3 spells CSVWTGENIQYF. CDR3 DNA: TGCAGCGTTTGGACAGGGGAAAACATTCAGTACTTC.

The rearrangement uses TRBV9 and TRBJ2-3; 8 bases match TRBD2. The CDR3 spans 15 residues. Germline-derived CDR1 and CDR2 are SGDLS and YYNGEE. Trimming cost V 4 bases and J 5 bases; bases outside gene matches: 9. DNA for the CDR3: TGTGCCAGCAGCCGGGGGGGGCGCCCTGAAGATACGCAGTATTTT. Protein product: CASSRGGRPEDTQYF.

V is TRBV9 and J is TRBJ2-1; 8 bases line up with TRBD2. V gave up 3 bases and J gave up 2 bases; unmatched junction bases: 4. In germline, CDR1 is SGDLS, CDR2 YYNGEE. There are 15 residues in the CDR3. The CDR3 bases are TGTGCCAGCAGCGCGAGCGGGAGCCCCTACAATGAGCAGTTCTTC. Translation gives CASSASGSPYNEQFF.

The chain joins TRBV4-3 to TRBJ2-7; TRBD2 aligns across 8 bases. Unmatched junction bases numbered 5, after V lost 1 base and J lost 3 bases. From germline, CDR1 is LGHNA and CDR2 YSLEER. This CDR3 comprises 15 residues. The CDR3 sequence: CASSQALGGGYEQYF. The CDR3, as DNA: TGCGCCAGCAGCCAAGCCCTCGGGGGGGGCTACGAGCAGTACTTC.

The chain couples TRBV13 to TRBJ2-5; tentative D call: TRBD2 (6 bases). Trimming pared 5 bases from V and 2 bases from J, leaving 18 bases between. CDR1 and CDR2 from the germline V gene are PRHDT and FYEKMQ (reference sequence). CDR3 size: 16 residues. The CDR3 DNA is TGTGCCAGCAGCCCCCGCGGGAAGGTGGGACAAGAGACCCAGTACTTC. Its translation: CASSPRGKVGQETQYF.

This clone has just a few counts. The V and J genes are TRBV25-1 and TRBJ2-2; 8 bases match TRBD1. With 1 base clipped from V and 0 bases from J, the junction kept 7 bases outside the gene matches. Germline CDR1 MGHDK, CDR2 SYGVNS. This CDR3 has 18 amino acids. The CDR3 nucleotides are TGTGCCAGCAGTGAATTGGGTTGGGACAGGACGAACACCGGGGAGCTGTTTTTT. Protein sequence: CASSELGWDRTNTGELFF.

CDR3 loop: CASSPTTIQGGNEKLFF. The CDR3 DNA reads as TGCGCCAGCAGCCCTACGACTATACAGGGGGGTAATGAAAAACTGTTTTTT. The chain links TRBV5-1 to TRBJ1-4; 8 nucleotides agree with TRBD1. This CDR3 has 17 residues. In germline, CDR1 is SGHRS, CDR2 YFSETQ. V lost 4 bases, J lost 4 bases, and 12 bases stayed unmatched. Drawing the rest from reference TRBV5-1 and TRBJ1-4, the complete variable domain is KAGVTQTPRYLIKTRGQQVTLSCSPISGHRSVSWYQQTPGQGLQFLFEYFSETQRNKGNFPGRFSGRQFSNSRSEMNVSTLELGDSALYLCASSPTTIQGGNEKLFFGSGTQLSVL.

This chain connects TRBV10-3 to TRBJ2-3; D perhaps matches TRBD2 (5 bases). Germline CDR1 reads ENHRY; CDR2 reads SYGVKD. CDR3 size: 13 residues. The CDR3 DNA sequence: TGTGCTGGGAGCCTTTCTAGCACAGATACGCAGTATTTT. Its protein is CAGSLSSTDTQYF.

This chain uses TRBV7-2 with TRBJ2-1; perhaps TRBD1 as D (6 bases). Germline assignment: CDR1 SGHTA and CDR2 FQGNSA. V shed 4 bases and J shed 4 bases, with 11 bases lying between them. This CDR3 region has 14 residues. The CDR3 DNA is TGTGCCAGCAGCTGGGACATGAGTTACAATGAGCAGTTCTTC. Amino acid sequence: CASSWDMSYNEQFF.

CDR3 DNA sequence: TGTGCCAGCAGCGCCGGGACAGGGGGTCAGCCCCAGCATTTT. Translating it yields CASSAGTGGQPQHF. The rearrangement joins TRBV9 to TRBJ1-5; 11 nucleotides agree with TRBD1. This CDR3 region has 14 residues. The J segment lost 6 bases and the V segment lost 3 bases, leaving 2 bases of the junction unmatched. The germline CDR1 and CDR2 sequences are SGDLS and YYNGEE.

This clone has just a few counts. The gene calls are TRBV10-2 and TRBJ1-4, with 7 bases that match TRBD1. Germline V lookup: CDR1 WSHSY, CDR2 SAAADI. The V and J ends lost 3 bases and 5 bases, in that order; junction bases with no gene match: 9. The CDR3 covers 16 residues. The CDR3 DNA reads as TGCGCCAGCAGTGACCCGACAGGGCCCCTAAATGAAAAACTGTTTTTT. Translating gives CASSDPTGPLNEKLFF.

The chain combines TRBV4-3 with TRBJ2-6; D is uncertain. From germline, CDR1 is LGHNA and CDR2 YSLEER. CDR3 size: 15 residues. V was pared by 2 bases and J by 1 base, with 6 bases between. The CDR3 loop reads CASSQWVSGANVLTF. The CDR3 region has the DNA TGCGCCAGCAGCCAATGGGTATCTGGGGCCAACGTCCTGACTTTC.

This clone was seen a handful of times. The chain uses TRBV7-9 and TRBJ2-7, with D possibly called TRBD1 or TRBD2 (5 bases each). V lost 5 bases and J 2 bases, leaving 22 bases between the germline ends. The CDR3 consists of 17 residues. Germline V gives CDR1 SEHNR, CDR2 FQNEAQ (reference sequence). The CDR3 region has the DNA TGTGCCAGCAGCCCCCACCACCGTGGGACGGCGGCCTACGAGCAGTACTTC. Its protein product is CASSPHHRGTAAYEQYF.

The chain has TRBV4-2 and TRBJ1-2; no firm D call. V shed 0 bases and J shed 4 bases, with 12 bases lying between them. CDR3 length equals 15 residues. Germline CDR1 LGHNA, CDR2 YNFKEQ. The CDR3 region is CASSQDIGSFYGYTF. The CDR3 nucleotides are TGTGCCAGCAGCCAAGATATCGGGAGTTTCTATGGCTACACCTTC.

V and J are TRBV9 and TRBJ2-7; 12 bases line up with TRBD1. The V gene's germline CDR1 is SGDLS and CDR2 YYNGEE. Germline trimming cut 3 bases from V and 7 bases from J; bases unmatched to any gene: 5. The CDR3 runs to 14 residues. This CDR3 reads CASSEGDRGLEQYF. Here the CDR3 DNA reads TGTGCCAGCAGCGAGGGGGACAGGGGGCTTGAGCAGTACTTC.

The V call is TRBV7-9, the J call TRBJ1-1, with unresolved D. The ends were cut back, 3 bases at V and 7 bases at J, with 12 bases in the middle. The V gene's germline CDR1 is SEHNR and CDR2 FQNEAQ (reference sequence). The CDR3 is 13 residues long. The CDR3 region is CASSFPRNGEAFF. CDR3 DNA: TGTGCCAGCAGCTTTCCCAGGAACGGTGAAGCTTTCTTT.

J is TRBJ2-3 and V is TRBV7-9; 7 bases match TRBD1. CDR1 and CDR2 (germline): SEHNR, FQNEAQ (reference sequence). This CDR3 region has 14 residues. V lost 5 bases, J lost 3 bases, and 5 bases stayed unmatched. The CDR3 here is CASSPGGITDTQYF. DNA of the CDR3: TGTGCCAGCAGCCCAGGGGGTATAACAGATACGCAGTATTTT.

The chain uses TRBV7-8 and TRBJ2-3; maybe TRBD2 (6 bases). The CDR3 consists of 15 residues. Germline loops: CDR1 SGHVS, CDR2 FQNEAQ. Trimming removed 6 bases from V and 0 bases from J, with 13 bases in between. CDR3 sequence (DNA): TGTGCCAGCAGGGATAGCGGTTTGAGCACAGATACGCAGTATTTT. Translation gives CASRDSGLSTDTQYF.

The genes are TRBV11-2 and TRBJ1-1; 9 nucleotides line up with TRBD1. Looked up from germline, CDR1 is SGHAT and CDR2 is FQNNGV. The CDR3 has 13 amino acids. V lost 1 base to trimming and J lost 7 bases; unmatched junction nucleotides: 1. DNA for the CDR3: TGTGCCAGCAGCTTAGCGACAGGGGGTGAAGCTTTCTTT. Residues: CASSLATGGEAFF.

On this clone itself: The junction shows a germline mismatch at one end, possibly a read error. DNA for the CDR3: TGTGCCAGCAGCTTAGCGGCCAGCGACACCGGGGAGCTGTTTTTT. This encodes CASSLAASDTGELFF. The gene calls are TRBV5-3 and TRBJ2-2; a possible D gene is TRBD2 (6 bases). TRBV5-3 is reported as an ORF; its role is uncertain. This CDR3 region has 15 residues.

The V gene is TRBV7-1, the J gene TRBJ2-1, with D perhaps matching TRBD1 or TRBD2 (6 bases each). TRBV7-1 carries the ORF label, with uncertain function. The CDR3 sequence is 13 residues long. Trimming pared 4 bases from V and 9 bases from J, leaving 13 bases between. CDR3 region: CASSFGGLGEQFF. CDR3 coding DNA: TGTGCCAGCAGCTTTGGGGGGCTGGGTGAGCAGTTCTTC.

The rearrangement uses TRBV10-3 and TRBJ2-2; a weak D match, TRBD1 (6 bases). The V gene's germline CDR1 is ENHRY and CDR2 SYGVKD. Trimming left V 4 bases short and J 5 bases short, with 17 bases between. The CDR3 is 16 amino acids. CDR3 sequence: CAISVGQGRVTGELFF. Written as DNA, the CDR3 is TGTGCCATCAGTGTAGGGCAGGGGCGGGTGACCGGGGAGCTGTTTTTT.